This TCR beta chain stems from a study of T cell responses to AZD1222 COVID-19 vaccine (dated by TCRdb to the early 2020s). For context, the study as a whole: TCR sequencing covered some 250 trial participants: 207 given two doses of AZD1222 and about 26 given two doses of MenACWY control vaccine. Enrollment into the trials was organized by age into subgroups of 18-55, 56-69 and 70-plus years, and those subgroups contained 148, 28 and 57 TCR-sequenced participants, respectively.

The CDR3 regions of human TCRbeta chains were subjected to immunosequencing. Turning to the authors' computational methods: Repertoire TCRs were checked for matches against a reference library of SARS-CoV-2-specific TCRs that had been generated using the MIRA antigen-specificity platform. Breadth meant the fraction of unique TCRs that were SARS-CoV-2-associated, whereas depth meant the fraction of total T cells that were SARS-CoV-2-associated. Using the MIRA data, each spike-specific TCR was mapped to the spike region that the TCR reacts to and placed in a CD4 or CD8 class. Log10-transformed breadth and depth values were compared by one-way ANOVA with Sidak's multiple comparisons tests. The clones in this table, taken by TCRdb from immuneACCESS, are in-frame only. Not every clone is retained; where verified, under half of the shortfall comes from an unresolved V gene, and the cause of the rest is unknown. V and J calls and clone size are copied from that table; D and trimming were computed from the DNA. Counted in this sample were about 66,000 clones; over 80% of them appeared once. The top ten constitute approximately 6% of the sample.

The CDR3, cysteine through phenylalanine, is 12 amino acids long. This entry keeps only the CDR3 DNA: 36 bases, framed from base 1. V is cut by 7 bases and J by 3 bases, and the space between the germline ends is 9 bases. In regard to this clone: Its antigen is currently not known. No base-level quality is on record; no much larger clone is a single base apart.

The sample's time point, from its label and the paper: about 28 days (+/-7) after the second vaccine dose. According to the study, the label for this sample's treatment or condition signals: meningococcal conjugate vaccine given as trial control. The vaccinee samples were drawn from two UK trials, COV001 and COV002, one of which was a single-blind randomized controlled phase 2/3 trial testing AZD1222 (ChAdOx1 nCoV-19) in healthy adults. For TCRbeta chain sequencing, PBMC samples from trial participants were taken at day 0 and at day 28 after the second dose. Broader findings and caveats from the paper: Participants were mostly white British, with more females than males. The authors suggested clonal diversity may have been underestimated. The vaccine-associated CD4 TCRs covered the entire spike protein, and the dominant responses fell in regions 160-218 and 743-854. Reportedly, close to half of the unique spike-specific TCRs recognized epitopes lying outside the regions that are mutated in the B.1.351 and B.1.1.7 variants. The 56-69-year group was small, and its depth increase did not reach significance, likely because of low power. Conclusions about previously exposed vaccinees are limited, since just six AZD1222 recipients were seropositive for SARS-CoV-2 at baseline. After two AZD1222 doses, both the breadth and the depth of spike-specific TCRs were significantly higher than at day 0 and than in MenACWY recipients. No day 14 peak-response samples were available, so repertoires were characterized only after the peak T cell response.

The rearrangement joined TRBV12-3 or TRBV12-4 to TRBJ1-1, with the D gene too uncertain to name. The origin of this receptor is an adult who received the MenACWY meningococcal vaccine as a control. The sample in question was peripheral blood, obtained 28 days after the second dose of the MenACWY control vaccine. The nucleotide sequence is TGTGCCAGCAACCCGGGATACACTGAAGCTTTCTTT. Its protein reads: CASNPGYTEAFF.